What follows is one T cell receptor beta chain and its context. The data were obtained in a study of blood T cell repertoires in COVID-19. At the level of the study: The analysed material was cDNA or gDNA that came from T cells, B-cell-depleted T cells, or PBMCs.

Per the study methods: Amplification of reference gene primers was used by the study to estimate nucleated cell counts. Sequenced by immunoSEQ multiplex PCR; TCRdb stores in-frame clones only, minus some. V, J and clone size derive from that table, while D and trimming were established from the DNA sequence. In the table there are about 100,000 clones, over 85% of which are singletons. With 5 bases removed from V and 4 bases from J, the gap between germline ends came to 18 bases. Germline V gene sequence: CDR1 SQVTM, CDR2 ANQGSEA. CDR3 length: 14 amino acids. The genes are TRBV29-1 and TRBJ2-7; D is perhaps TRBD1 (5 bases). Sample: peripheral blood. The clonotype was recovered from a man between 65 and 79 years old with acute or convalescent COVID-19. The CDR3: CSVLLSRTSYEQYF. In DNA form, the CDR3 reads TGCAGCGTTCTGTTAAGCAGGACATCTTACGAGCAGTACTTC.